The 16 T cell receptor beta chains in this list originate from one sample, sequenced in a study of T cells in Graves' hyperthyroidism and ophthalmopathy. Amplification targeted TCR beta CDR3 regions from RNA transcripts. The study used the HTBI primer set for a first-round RT-PCR of the TCR CDR3. TCRdb re-derived calls from the multiplex PCR reads in MiXCR, one entry per CDR3 protein. This table holds some 350,000 distinct CDR3 sequences, 12% to 15% found once. Source material: blood. These TCRs come from a woman aged 40-49 years with Graves' ophthalmopathy.

J is TRBJ2-3 and V is TRBV11-2; TRBD2 might be the D (6 bases). The CDR3 extends over 16 amino acids. The germline V gene encodes CDR1 SGHAT and CDR2 FQNNGV. The V end lost 4 bases, the J end lost 7 bases, and 21 bases lay between the germline ends. CDR3 sequence (DNA): TGTGCCAGCAGCTCAACAAACCGGGACTCACCATATACGCAGTATTTT. Translated, it gives CASSSTNRDSPYTQYF.

This clonotype has only a few counts. This chain links TRBV3-1 with TRBJ1-1; D is unresolved. Germline lookup yields CDR1 LGHDT and CDR2 YNNKEL (reference sequence). The CDR3 has 14 residues. V dropped 2 bases and J dropped 1 base, with 8 bases sitting between them. As DNA, the CDR3 is TGTGCCAGCAGCCAATGGGCAGGGAACACTGAAGCTTTCTTT. It translates to CASSQWAGNTEAFF.

J is TRBJ2-1 and V is TRBV5-6; perhaps TRBD1 as D (7 bases). Germline V lookup: CDR1 SGHDT, CDR2 YYEEEE. The CDR3 is 15 residues long. Trimming took 4 bases from V and 4 from J, leaving 15 bases between them. The CDR3 DNA sequence: TGTGCCAGCAGCGCCCTACAGGGGAGGTACAATGAGCAGTTCTTC. Protein: CASSALQGRYNEQFF.

This clonotype was counted only a few times. V usage is TRBV5-8 and J usage is TRBJ2-4; 9 positions agree with TRBD2. Unmatched junction bases numbered 15, after V lost 6 bases and J lost 8 bases. Germline assignment: CDR1 SGHTS and CDR2 YDEGEE. This CDR3 region has 16 residues. This CDR3 reads CASTAEAGGVWYIQYF. The CDR3 nucleotides are TGTGCCAGCACCGCGGAAGCGGGAGGAGTTTGGTACATTCAGTACTTC.

The V gene is TRBV3-1, the J gene TRBJ1-2; 7 nucleotides line up with TRBD1. V trimming: 4 bases; J trimming: 10 bases; junction bases outside the gene matches: 6. Per the germline V gene, CDR1 is LGHDT and CDR2 is YNNKEL (reference sequence). The CDR3 is 12 residues long. CDR3 sequence (DNA): TGTGCCAGCAGCCGCCCCGAGGGGGCCTACACCTTC. Its protein product is CASSRPEGAYTF.

There are a few counts of this clonotype. This chain uses TRBV18 with TRBJ2-3; possibly TRBD2 for D (5 bases). With 4 bases removed from V and 5 bases from J, the gap between germline ends came to 13 bases. This CDR3 has 14 residues. Germline V lookup: CDR1 KGHSH, CDR2 LQKENI. CDR3 sequence: CASSQEALGDTQYF. The CDR3, as DNA: TGTGCCAGCTCACAGGAGGCCTTGGGAGATACGCAGTATTTT.

The genes are TRBV19 and TRBJ2-5; D ambiguous. V was shortened by 6 bases and J by 5 bases, with 13 bases between the two germline ends. The CDR3 runs to 13 residues. Germline CDR1 reads LNHDA; CDR2 reads SQIVND (reference sequence). For the CDR3, the DNA is TGTGCCAGTAGCCTCGGTCCAGCCGAGACCCAGTACTTC. It is translated as CASSLGPAETQYF.

This clonotype was observed many times. This sequence joins TRBV28 and TRBJ1-2; tentative D call: TRBD1 (5 bases). V lost 5 bases to trimming and J lost 2 bases, with 18 bases between them. The CDR3 length is 16 residues. Germline lookup yields CDR1 MDHEN and CDR2 SYDVKM. The CDR3 nucleotides read TGTGCCAGCAGTCCGCACACCCCCGGGGGAAACTATGGCTACACCTTC. Protein: CASSPHTPGGNYGYTF.

At least ten counts were recorded for this clonotype. The chain carries TRBV28 and TRBJ2-7, with 10 nucleotides matching TRBD1. Germline V CDR1 and CDR2: MDHEN, SYDVKM. V dropped 4 bases and J dropped 1; count of bases not matched to a gene: 7. The CDR3 is 16 amino acids. CDR3 nucleotide sequence: TGTGCCAGCAGTTCTCCGCCGGGACAGGGGTCCTACGAGCAGTACTTC. Translating gives CASSSPPGQGSYEQYF.

This sequence joins TRBV5-6 and TRBJ2-7; D not resolved. Germline lookup yields CDR1 SGHDT and CDR2 YYEEEE. This CDR3 spans 15 amino acids. With 2 bases removed from V and 2 bases from J, the gap between germline ends came to 14 bases. The CDR3 loop is CASSLRPGTAYEQYF. CDR3 in DNA: TGTGCCAGCAGCTTACGACCAGGAACCGCCTACGAGCAGTACTTC.

This clonotype occurred many times. The rearrangement uses TRBV6-1 and TRBJ1-5; 8 bases match TRBD1. Looked up from germline, CDR1 is MNHNS and CDR2 is SASEGT. Trimming cost V 2 bases and J 4 bases; bases outside gene matches: 4. The CDR3 runs to 15 residues. For the CDR3, the DNA is TGTGCCAGCAGTGAATACCGGACAGGGAATCAGCCCCAGCATTTT. This encodes CASSEYRTGNQPQHF.

V and J are TRBV19 and TRBJ2-5; 8 nucleotides agree with TRBD2. Per germline, CDR1 LNHDA and CDR2 SQIVND (reference sequence). Unmatched junction bases numbered 5, after V lost 3 bases and J lost 5 bases. The CDR3 extends over 14 amino acids. The CDR3 loop reads CASSMRGARETQYF. CDR3 bases: TGTGCCAGTAGTATGCGGGGGGCGCGGGAGACCCAGTACTTC.

This clonotype was seen many times. The chain combines TRBV24-1 with TRBJ1-1; perhaps TRBD1 as D (5 bases). V dropped 4 bases and J dropped 5 bases, with 13 bases sitting between them. This CDR3 spans 14 amino acids. Looked up from germline, CDR1 is KGHDR and CDR2 is SFDVKD. The CDR3 region has the DNA TGTGCCACCAGTGAGTACAGGCATAGAACTGAAGCTTTCTTT. Amino acid sequence: CATSEYRHRTEAFF.

The rearrangement uses TRBV19 and TRBJ1-4, with 7 bases that match TRBD1. V gave up 5 bases and J gave up 5 bases; unmatched junction bases: 8. Germline V gene sequence: CDR1 LNHDA, CDR2 SQIVND (reference sequence). This CDR3 has 15 residues. The CDR3 here is CASSDMTGSNEKLFF. CDR3 DNA: TGTGCCAGTAGTGACATGACAGGGTCAAATGAAAAACTGTTTTTT. Using reference TRBV19 and TRBJ1-4 for the parts outside the CDR3, the full variable domain is DGGITQSPKYLFRKEGQNVTLSCEQNLNHDAMYWYRQDPGQGLRLIYYSQIVNDFQKGDIAEGYSVSREKKESFPLTVTSAQKNPTAFYLCASSDMTGSNEKLFFGSGTQLSVL.

This clonotype was seen at least ten times. V usage is TRBV15 and J usage is TRBJ2-7, with TRBD2 matching 7 bases. CDR3 length: 14 amino acids. Losses at the gene ends were 5 bases for V and 1 base for J; bases not matched to a gene: 5. In germline, CDR1 is LNHNV, CDR2 YYDKDF (reference sequence). In DNA, the CDR3 is TGTGCCACCAGCTCTCGCGGGGGATCCTACGAGCAGTACTTC. Translated: CATSSRGGSYEQYF.

There are a few counts of this clonotype. Given a much more abundant clone one base away, this may be a read error. The chain couples TRBV6-1 to TRBJ2-5; D gene ambiguous. CDR1 is MNHNS and CDR2 is SASEGT in the germline V gene. There are 10 residues in the CDR3. V was cut by 7 bases and J by 3 bases, with 3 bases left in between. The CDR3 region is CASMEETQYF. The CDR3 DNA reads as TGTGCCAGCATGGAAGAGACCCAGTACTTC.